The rows below give T cell receptor beta chains drawn from one sample of a study of control samples from healthy donors and cancer patients. Generated by immunoSEQ multiplex PCR, the TCRdb table keeps only in-frame clones and is missing some. The sample contains some 90,000 clones, approximately 90% of which appear only once. The sample consisted of blood. The origin of the receptors is a woman aged 25 to 45 in good health. The CDR3 runs from the conserved cysteine through the conserved F or W. A D gene is named only where the DNA matches it firmly. Rows may omit the clone size; those that give it use once, few, many or a size class.

CDR3 protein: CASSKKREKLFF
CDR3 DNA: TGTGCCAGCAGCAAAAAACGTGAAAAACTGTTTTTT
V gene: TRBV21-1
clone size: NA
D gene: NA
J gene: TRBJ1-4

CDR3 protein: CASRRPMNTEAFF
CDR3 DNA: TGTGCCAGTAGAAGGCCCATGAACACTGAAGCTTTCTTT
V gene: TRBV19
clone size: NA
D gene: NA
J gene: TRBJ1-1

CDR3 protein: CAWSVLSPGKQPQHF
CDR3 DNA: TGTGCCTGGAGTGTTTTATCCCCAGGAAAACAGCCCCAGCATTTT
V gene: TRBV30
clone size: once
D gene: NA
J gene: TRBJ1-5

CDR3 protein: CAWSVGGNGNTIYF
CDR3 DNA: TGTGCCTGGAGTGTAGGAGGGAATGGAAACACCATATATTTT
V gene: TRBV30
clone size: NA
D gene: NA
J gene: TRBJ1-3

CDR3 protein: CASRTGGLGAFF
CDR3 DNA: TGTGCCAGTAGGACAGGGGGCCTGGGAGCTTTCTTT
V gene: TRBV19
clone size: NA
D gene: TRBD1
J gene: TRBJ1-1

CDR3 protein: CASSPRGQKSREQYF
CDR3 DNA: TGTGCCAGCAGCCCACGGGGGCAAAAGTCTCGAGAGCAGTACTTC
V gene: TRBV11-2
clone size: NA
D gene: NA
J gene: TRBJ2-7

CDR3 protein: CASSLGTGGDNSPLHF
CDR3 DNA: TGCGCCAGCAGCTTGGGGACAGGGGGGGATAATTCACCCCTCCACTTT
V gene: TRBV5-1
clone size: NA
D gene: TRBD1
J gene: TRBJ1-6

CDR3 protein: CASSLSGEGVDTQYF
CDR3 DNA: TGTGCCAGCAGTTTATCTGGTGAAGGGGTAGATACGCAGTATTTT
V gene: TRBV28
clone size: NA
D gene: NA
J gene: TRBJ2-3

CDR3 protein: CASSPSRGATYNEQFF
CDR3 DNA: TGTGCCAGCAGCCCAAGCCGGGGGGCAACCTACAATGAGCAGTTCTTC
V gene: TRBV3-1/TRBV3-2
clone size: NA
D gene: NA
J gene: TRBJ2-1

CDR3 protein: CASSPGQGGITYNEQFF
CDR3 DNA: TGCGCCAGCAGCCCGGGACAGGGTGGGATCACCTACAATGAGCAGTTCTTC
V gene: TRBV5-1
clone size: once
D gene: TRBD1
J gene: TRBJ2-1

CDR3 protein: CASSPDRVSWEELFF
CDR3 DNA: TGCGCCAGCAGCCCGGACAGGGTGTCCTGGGAGGAGCTGTTTTTT
V gene: TRBV5-1
clone size: NA
D gene: TRBD1
J gene: TRBJ2-2

CDR3 protein: CASSSTSDTQYF
CDR3 DNA: TGTGCCAGCAGCTCGACGTCGGATACGCAGTATTTT
V gene: TRBV7-9
clone size: NA
D gene: NA
J gene: TRBJ2-3

CDR3 protein: CASSLHSGNTIYF
CDR3 DNA: TGTGCCAGCAGCTTACACTCTGGAAACACCATATATTTT
V gene: TRBV5-8
clone size: NA
D gene: NA
J gene: TRBJ1-3

CDR3 protein: CASRTATATNEKLFF
CDR3 DNA: TGTGCCAGCAGGACAGCCACTGCAACTAATGAAAAACTGTTTTTT
V gene: TRBV6-5
clone size: NA
D gene: NA
J gene: TRBJ1-4

CDR3 protein: CATNTDSLYGYTF
CDR3 DNA: TGTGCCACAAATACCGACAGCCTCTATGGCTACACCTTC
V gene: TRBV18
clone size: NA
D gene: NA
J gene: TRBJ1-2

CDR3 protein: CASSRSWFNNEQFF
CDR3 DNA: TGTGCCAGCTCACGGAGCTGGTTCAATAATGAGCAGTTCTTC
V gene: TRBV18
clone size: NA
D gene: NA
J gene: TRBJ2-1

CDR3 protein: CASSYSGQGGSPLHF
CDR3 DNA: TGTGCCAGCAGTTACTCGGGACAGGGCGGTTCACCCCTCCACTTT
V gene: TRBV6-5
clone size: NA
D gene: TRBD1
J gene: TRBJ1-6

CDR3 protein: CASSARQGAPSYEQYF
CDR3 DNA: TGTGCCAGCAGTGCCCGACAGGGGGCCCCCTCCTACGAGCAGTACTTC
V gene: TRBV6-1
clone size: once
D gene: TRBD1
J gene: TRBJ2-7

CDR3 protein: CASSPLGAGNSPLHF
CDR3 DNA: TGTGCCAGCAGCCCCCTCGGGGCGGGTAATTCACCCCTCCACTTT
V gene: TRBV3-1/TRBV3-2
clone size: NA
D gene: NA
J gene: TRBJ1-6

CDR3 protein: CASSQGLLAGDSRETQYF
CDR3 DNA: TGTGCCAGCAGCCAAGGTCTTTTAGCGGGAGATTCGAGGGAGACCCAGTACTTC
V gene: TRBV3-1/TRBV3-2
clone size: NA
D gene: TRBD2
J gene: TRBJ2-5

CDR3 protein: CAWSVPRVGYTF
CDR3 DNA: TGTGCCTGGAGTGTACCCCGGGTCGGCTACACCTTC
V gene: TRBV30
clone size: few
D gene: NA
J gene: TRBJ1-2

CDR3 protein: CASSYLTANTEAFF
CDR3 DNA: TGTGCCAGCAGCTATTTGACAGCGAACACTGAAGCTTTCTTT
V gene: TRBV5-6
clone size: NA
D gene: NA
J gene: TRBJ1-1

CDR3 protein: CASSIGGSGANVLTF
CDR3 DNA: TGTGCCAGTAGTATAGGGGGTTCTGGGGCCAACGTCCTGACTTTC
V gene: TRBV19
clone size: NA
D gene: NA
J gene: TRBJ2-6

CDR3 protein: CASSEPFGAFF
CDR3 DNA: TGTGCCAGCAGTGAGCCTTTTGGGGCTTTCTTT
V gene: TRBV6-1
clone size: NA
D gene: NA
J gene: TRBJ1-1

CDR3 protein: CASSWGRGQGEQYF
CDR3 DNA: TGCGCCAGCAGCTGGGGCAGGGGGCAGGGCGAGCAGTACTTC
V gene: TRBV5-1
clone size: NA
D gene: TRBD1
J gene: TRBJ2-7

CDR3 protein: CASSQDNSGINEQYF
CDR3 DNA: TGCGCCAGCAGCCAAGATAACTCGGGGATCAACGAGCAGTACTTC
V gene: TRBV4-1
clone size: NA
D gene: NA
J gene: TRBJ2-7

CDR3 protein: CASSRGPYEQYF
CDR3 DNA: TGTGCCAGCAGCCGAGGGCCCTACGAGCAGTACTTC
V gene: TRBV25-1
clone size: NA
D gene: NA
J gene: TRBJ2-7

CDR3 protein: CASSQRQGGEAFF
CDR3 DNA: TGTGCCAGCAGCCAACGACAGGGGGGTGAAGCTTTCTTT
V gene: TRBV3-1/TRBV3-2
clone size: NA
D gene: TRBD1
J gene: TRBJ1-1

CDR3 protein: CASSYSWGRAAETQYF
CDR3 DNA: TGTGCCAGCAGTTACTCCTGGGGGAGGGCCGCAGAGACCCAGTACTTC
V gene: TRBV6-5
clone size: NA
D gene: TRBD2
J gene: TRBJ2-5

CDR3 protein: CASRTSGTSGGSGELFF
CDR3 DNA: TGTGCCAGTAGAACAAGCGGGACTAGCGGGGGGTCCGGGGAGCTGTTTTTT
V gene: TRBV19
clone size: NA
D gene: TRBD2
J gene: TRBJ2-2

CDR3 protein: CASRTDVQETQYF
CDR3 DNA: TGTGCCAGCAGAACGGACGTCCAAGAGACCCAGTACTTC
V gene: TRBV3-1/TRBV3-2
clone size: once
D gene: NA
J gene: TRBJ2-5

CDR3 protein: CASSIRPGRTEAFF
CDR3 DNA: TGTGCCAGTAGTATTAGGCCCGGACGAACTGAAGCTTTCTTT
V gene: TRBV19
clone size: NA
D gene: NA
J gene: TRBJ1-1

CDR3 protein: CASSSTAYYGYTF
CDR3 DNA: TGCGCCAGCAGTTCGACAGCGTACTATGGCTACACCTTC
V gene: TRBV10-1
clone size: once
D gene: NA
J gene: TRBJ1-2

CDR3 protein: CASSYLGGLAGVGLEQYF
CDR3 DNA: TGTGCCAGCAGTTATTTGGGAGGACTAGCGGGAGTGGGTCTTGAGCAGTACTTC
V gene: TRBV6-2/TRBV6-3
clone size: NA
D gene: TRBD2
J gene: TRBJ2-7

CDR3 protein: CASSEAPAPYYEQYF
CDR3 DNA: TGTGCCAGCAGTGAAGCCCCGGCGCCATACTACGAGCAGTACTTC
V gene: TRBV6-1
clone size: NA
D gene: NA
J gene: TRBJ2-7

CDR3 protein: CARGQGYEQYF
CDR3 DNA: TGTGCCAGGGGGCAGGGCTACGAGCAGTACTTC
V gene: TRBV2
clone size: NA
D gene: NA
J gene: TRBJ2-7

CDR3 protein: CAWDQGYEQYF
CDR3 DNA: TGTGCCTGGGACCAGGGTTACGAGCAGTACTTC
V gene: TRBV30
clone size: NA
D gene: NA
J gene: TRBJ2-7

CDR3 protein: CASSQLSGSETQYF
CDR3 DNA: TGTGCCAGCAGCCAACTCAGCGGGAGCGAGACCCAGTACTTC
V gene: TRBV3-1/TRBV3-2
clone size: NA
D gene: TRBD2
J gene: TRBJ2-5

CDR3 protein: CASSRPWRGLQETQYF
CDR3 DNA: TGTGCCAGCAGCCGCCCTTGGCGGGGGCTACAAGAGACCCAGTACTTC
V gene: TRBV5-8
clone size: NA
D gene: NA
J gene: TRBJ2-5

CDR3 protein: CASGPTGSQPQHF
CDR3 DNA: TGTGCCAGCGGGCCAACGGGGAGTCAGCCCCAGCATTTT
V gene: TRBV6-5
clone size: NA
D gene: NA
J gene: TRBJ1-5

CDR3 protein: CASKQVATNEKLFF
CDR3 DNA: TGTGCCAGCAAGCAAGTCGCAACTAATGAAAAACTGTTTTTT
V gene: TRBV11-2
clone size: few
D gene: NA
J gene: TRBJ1-4

CDR3 protein: CASSDGQGSAETQYF
CDR3 DNA: TGTGCCAGCAGCGACGGACAGGGTAGCGCGGAGACCCAGTACTTC
V gene: TRBV6-5
clone size: NA
D gene: TRBD1
J gene: TRBJ2-5

CDR3 protein: CASIESQGARAYEQYF
CDR3 DNA: TGTGCCAGCATCGAATCCCAGGGGGCTAGGGCCTACGAGCAGTACTTC
V gene: TRBV6-6
clone size: NA
D gene: TRBD1
J gene: TRBJ2-7

CDR3 protein: CSVSTGTPGTQYF
CDR3 DNA: TGCAGCGTGTCGACAGGAACCCCCGGGACCCAGTACTTC
V gene: TRBV29-1
clone size: NA
D gene: NA
J gene: TRBJ2-5

CDR3 protein: CSARDRGLGNTEAFF
CDR3 DNA: TGCAGCGCCCGGGACAGGGGGCTTGGGAACACTGAAGCTTTCTTT
V gene: TRBV29-1
clone size: NA
D gene: TRBD1
J gene: TRBJ1-1

CDR3 protein: CASSKRTGLTDTQYF
CDR3 DNA: TGTGCCAGTAGTAAAAGGACAGGGCTCACAGATACGCAGTATTTT
V gene: TRBV19
clone size: NA
D gene: TRBD1
J gene: TRBJ2-3

CDR3 protein: CSASVGEAFF
CDR3 DNA: TGCAGCGCCTCGGTTGGTGAAGCTTTCTTT
V gene: TRBV29-1
clone size: NA
D gene: NA
J gene: TRBJ1-1